This TCR beta chain was profiled in a study of CD8 T cells in Susac syndrome. Study-level information: Treatment status at blood draw for the Susac syndrome patients was therapy-naive, corticosteroids, or intravenous immunoglobulin alone.

High-throughput TCR beta sequencing covered peripheral CD8+ and CD4+ T cells. cDNA came from approximately 0.5 to 1 ug RNA primed by random hexamers. TCRdb fed the immunoSEQ multiplex PCR reads into MiXCR, producing one record per CDR3 protein. Counted here are about 140,000 distinct CDR3 sequences, about 94% occurring once; the ten biggest clones make up approximately 0.08%. The study, taken as a whole, reports: The study's TCR sequencing and HLA analysis drew on a certain number of individuals. That number was acknowledged as relatively small. There was no clonal expansion in the CD4+ T cell repertoires of Susac syndrome.

Germline CDR1 and CDR2: SGDLS and YYNGEE. This CDR3 spans 14 amino acids. The V segment lost 7 bases and the J segment 9 bases; nucleotides outside the gene matches: 16. A note on this clonotype: The antigen is undetermined.

The chain recombines TRBV9 with TRBJ2-7; 7 positions agree with TRBD1. This clonotype was sampled from a human donor with Susac syndrome. The sequenced sample consisted of CD4+ T cells from PBMCs. CDR3 sequence (DNA): TGTGCCAGCGCTTTAGACTCCACAGGGGTGAGGCAGTACTTC. It yields the protein CASALDSTGVRQYF.